This is a list of T cell receptor beta chains from one sample in a study of blood T cell repertoires in COVID-19. Produced via immunoSEQ multiplex PCR; TCRdb's table is partial and in-frame only. The sample comprises 250,000 to 300,000 clones, about 88% of which are singletons, and about 12% rests with the top ten. Sequencing input: peripheral blood. The receptors derive from a woman aged 55-69 years with acute or convalescent COVID-19. Both conserved end residues are part of each CDR3. The D gene is left open where the match is weak. Expanded clones are given a class, and other clones once, few, many or no size at all.

V gene	clone size	D gene	J gene	CDR3 DNA	CDR3 protein
TRBV19	once	-	TRBJ2-2	TGTGCCAGTAGTACAGGGTTGAACACCGGGGAGCTGTTTTTT	CASSTGLNTGELFF
TRBV4-1	-	TRBD2	TRBJ2-2	TGCGCCAGCAGCCAACCCCGCGGGAGGGCGAACACCGGGGAGCTGTTTTTT	CASSQPRGRANTGELFF
TRBV19	-	TRBD1	TRBJ1-5	TGTGCCAGCCGGGACAGGGGGCTCGGCAATCAGCCCCAGCATTTT	CASRDRGLGNQPQHF
TRBV6-6	-	-	TRBJ1-1	TGTGCCAGCTCGAGCGGGTGGGGGGCTGAAGCTTTCTTT	CASSSGWGAEAFF
TRBV7-2	-	-	TRBJ2-7	TGTGCCAGCAGCTTAGAAGTAGCCTCCTACGAGCAGTACTTC	CASSLEVASYEQYF
TRBV13	-	TRBD2	TRBJ2-2	TGTGCCAGCAGCGTGGGCGCGGGGGCCGGGGAGCTGTTTTTT	CASSVGAGAGELFF
TRBV13	-	-	TRBJ1-6	TGTGCCAGCAGCTCCGACAGACCCCTCCACTTT	CASSSDRPLHF
TRBV28	-	-	TRBJ2-7	TGTGCCAGCAGTGCTGGACAGACCTCCTACGAGCAGTACTTC	CASSAGQTSYEQYF
TRBV5-4	-	TRBD1	TRBJ2-3	TGTGCCAGCAATACTGACAGGGCGGGCACAGATACGCAGTATTTT	CASNTDRAGTDTQYF
TRBV4-3	-	-	TRBJ1-6	TGCGCCAGCAGCCAAGGGGGCCTGGACAATTCACCCCTCCACTTT	CASSQGGLDNSPLHF
TRBV5-1	-	TRBD1	TRBJ1-2	TGCGCCAGCAGATTGCCGGGACAGGGCTCGGGTGGCTACACCTTC	CASRLPGQGSGGYTF
TRBV5-1	once	TRBD2	TRBJ2-5	TGCGCCAGCAGCTTGGCGGGGCTAGCGGGGGTCCAAGAGACCCAGTACTTC	CASSLAGLAGVQETQYF
TRBV29-1	once	-	TRBJ2-4	TGCAGCGTTGAATCCACCACACTTGCAGGAGCCAAAAACATTCAGTACTTC	CSVESTTLAGAKNIQYF
TRBV6-2/TRBV6-3	-	TRBD1	TRBJ1-2	TGTGCCAGCAGCAAACAGGGGTCGAACTATGGCTACACCTTC	CASSKQGSNYGYTF
TRBV25-1	few	TRBD2	TRBJ2-1	TGTGCCAGCAGTGGGTTAGTAGCGGGGGGTGAGCAGTTCTTC	CASSGLVAGGEQFF
TRBV19	-	-	TRBJ2-1	TGTGCCAGTAGTTATGGGACACCGGTTTACAATGAGCAGTTCTTC	CASSYGTPVYNEQFF
TRBV7-9	-	TRBD1	TRBJ1-3	TGTGCCAGCAGTAAAAGCGACAGGGCCCTTACCTCTGGAAACACCATATATTTT	CASSKSDRALTSGNTIYF
TRBV29-1	-	TRBD1	TRBJ2-7	TGCAGCGTTGGAGAGACAGGGGGGCCCTCCTACGAGCAGTACTTC	CSVGETGGPSYEQYF
TRBV12-3/TRBV12-4	-	-	TRBJ1-1	TGTGCCAGCAGTTCGAGACAGCACACTGAAGCTTTCTTT	CASSSRQHTEAFF
TRBV28	-	-	TRBJ1-1	TGTGCCAGCAGTCCTTGGACAGAAAAGAACACTGAAGCTTTCTTT	CASSPWTEKNTEAFF
TRBV4-1	-	TRBD2	TRBJ2-7	TGCGCCAGCAGCCAAGATCCCCCGACTAGCGGGAGAGTGAACTACGAGCAGTACTTC	CASSQDPPTSGRVNYEQYF
TRBV11-1	-	-	TRBJ2-3	TGTGCCAGCAGCCCAGACAGGAGCATCACAGATACGCAGTATTTT	CASSPDRSITDTQYF
TRBV4-3	-	TRBD2	TRBJ2-5	TGCGCCAGCAGCCAAACTTGGGGGGGCCAAGAGACCCAGTACTTC	CASSQTWGGQETQYF
TRBV19	-	-	TRBJ2-1	TGTGCCAGTAGCAGGATGGTATCCTACAATGAGCAGTTCTTC	CASSRMVSYNEQFF
TRBV18	-	TRBD1	TRBJ2-7	TGTGCCAGCTCACCTATTACCGGGACAGGGGGCTACGAGCAGTACTTC	CASSPITGTGGYEQYF
TRBV3-1/TRBV3-2	few	-	TRBJ2-1	TGTGCCAGCAGCCAAGATGGTGCCCAACTTTCCTACAATGAGCAGTTCTTC	CASSQDGAQLSYNEQFF
TRBV5-1	-	TRBD2	TRBJ2-1	TGCGCCAGCAGCCCCTCGGCGGGAGGTTACAATGAGCAGTTCTTC	CASSPSAGGYNEQFF
TRBV5-1	-	TRBD1	TRBJ2-3	TGCGCCAGCAGCCCGGGACAGACCACAGATACGCAGTATTTT	CASSPGQTTDTQYF
TRBV7-8	-	-	TRBJ2-7	TGTGCCAGCAGCTTAGGACAGGACTACGAGCAGTACTTC	CASSLGQDYEQYF
TRBV14	-	-	TRBJ1-1	TGTGCCAGCAGCCAGACCGGGAGCCAAGCTTTCTTT	CASSQTGSQAFF
TRBV7-8	-	TRBD2	TRBJ2-7	TGTGCCAGCAGCTTAGTGGGACTAGCGGGAGGGTACGGCGAGCAGTACTTC	CASSLVGLAGGYGEQYF
TRBV19	-	-	TRBJ2-7	TGTGCCACCAGTGACAGAACATACGAGCAGTACTTC	CATSDRTYEQYF
TRBV14	-	TRBD2	TRBJ2-7	TGTGCCAGCAGCCCGGGACTAGCGGGGTTGTACGAGCAGTACTTC	CASSPGLAGLYEQYF
TRBV5-4	once	-	TRBJ1-4	TGTGCCAGCAGCTCCTCCGGGACACCTGATGAAAAACTGTTTTTT	CASSSSGTPDEKLFF
TRBV6-1	-	-	TRBJ1-4	TGTGCCAGCAGTAAAGCTCTATATGAAAAACTGTTTTTT	CASSKALYEKLFF
TRBV19	-	-	TRBJ1-1	TGTGCCAGTAGACTAGGGACACTCGCTTCGGGGACTGAAGCTTTCTTT	CASRLGTLASGTEAFF
TRBV12-2	-	-	TRBJ2-7	TGTGCAAGTCGCTCCCGTAACAGTAAAACTAGACCCAACGAGCAGTACTTC	CASRSRNSKTRPNEQYF
TRBV6-5	-	-	TRBJ2-7	TGTGCCAGCAGATTTAGCCGGGTAAGCTCCTACGAGCAGTACTTC	CASRFSRVSSYEQYF
TRBV4-2	-	-	TRBJ1-5	TGTGCCAGCAGCCCCCGGACGGGAAAACTCAATCAGCCCCAGCATTTT	CASSPRTGKLNQPQHF
TRBV21-1	once	-	TRBJ1-6	TGTGCCAGCAGCAATACCGACCCGGACAGGGCCCATCCACCCCTCCACTTT	CASSNTDPDRAHPPLHF
TRBV7-6	-	-	TRBJ1-5	TGTGCCAGCAGCTTAGGGGTCGGGGGTGATCAGCCCCAGCATTTT	CASSLGVGGDQPQHF
TRBV5-4	few	-	TRBJ2-7	TGTGCCAGCAGCTTGAGGGGCTCCTACGAGCAGTACTTC	CASSLRGSYEQYF
TRBV27	few	TRBD1	TRBJ1-1	TGTGCCAGCAGTCGGAGGGGACAGGGAGGTACTGAAGCTTTCTTT	CASSRRGQGGTEAFF
TRBV6-6	-	TRBD2	TRBJ2-7	TGTGCCAGCAGTACCGGGACTAGCGGGCCCCCCTACGAGCAGTACTTC	CASSTGTSGPPYEQYF
TRBV6-1	-	TRBD2	TRBJ2-2	TGTGCCAGCAGTGAACGGCGGGGGGCCACCGGGGAGCTGTTTTTT	CASSERRGATGELFF
TRBV11-1	-	-	TRBJ2-1	TGTGCCAGCAGCTTAGTCCCTGGAGAGGTGAATGAGCAGTTCTTC	CASSLVPGEVNEQFF
TRBV12-3/TRBV12-4	-	-	TRBJ1-6	TGTGCCAGCAGTATTGACAGTTCACCCCTCCACTTT	CASSIDSSPLHF
TRBV30	once	-	TRBJ1-1	TGTGCGGGGGGAAGGGGTGAAGCTTTCTTT	CAGGRGEAFF
TRBV19	-	-	TRBJ1-5	TGTGCCAGTAGAACAGGGAATCAGCCCCAGCATTTT	CASRTGNQPQHF
TRBV27	-	TRBD2	TRBJ2-7	TGTGCCAGCAGGATTAGCGGGAACTACGAGCAGTACTTC	CASRISGNYEQYF
TRBV4-3	-	TRBD1	TRBJ1-2	TGCGCCAGCAGCCTGTTGACAGGGTGGGGCTATGGCTACACCTTC	CASSLLTGWGYGYTF
TRBV5-8	-	-	TRBJ1-2	TGTGCCAGCAGCTTGGGCAGGGACTATGGCTACACCTTC	CASSLGRDYGYTF
TRBV5-6	-	TRBD2	TRBJ2-1	TGTGCCAGCAGCTTGGCCATCCTAGCGGCTGGGGATGAGCAGTTCTTC	CASSLAILAAGDEQFF
TRBV7-9	-	-	TRBJ1-1	TGTGCCAGCAGCTTAGATGAGGGCAGTAGTCATGAAGCTTTCTTT	CASSLDEGSSHEAFF